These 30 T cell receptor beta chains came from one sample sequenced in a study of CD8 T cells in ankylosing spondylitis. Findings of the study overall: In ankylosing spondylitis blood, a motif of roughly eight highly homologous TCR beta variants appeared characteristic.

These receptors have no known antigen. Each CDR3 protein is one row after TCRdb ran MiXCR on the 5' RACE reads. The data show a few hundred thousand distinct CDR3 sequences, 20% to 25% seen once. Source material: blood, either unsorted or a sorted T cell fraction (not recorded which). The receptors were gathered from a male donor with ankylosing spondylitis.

Written as DNA, the CDR3 is TGTGCCAGCAGTTTCCCAGCGATCACAGATACGCAGTATTTT. Translating gives CASSFPAITDTQYF. The rearrangement joins TRBV28 to TRBJ2-3, with no clear D. This CDR3 is built from 14 residues. Germline V CDR1 and CDR2: MDHEN, SYDVKM. Trimming shortened V by 3 bases and J by 2 bases, and 9 bases separated the two germline ends.

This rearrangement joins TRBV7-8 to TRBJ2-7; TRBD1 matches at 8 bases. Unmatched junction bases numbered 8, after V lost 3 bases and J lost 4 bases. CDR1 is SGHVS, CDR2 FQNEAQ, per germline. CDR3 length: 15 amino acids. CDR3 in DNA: TGTGCCAGCAGCTTCACAGGGGGAACGGAATACGAGCAGTACTTC. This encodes CASSFTGGTEYEQYF.

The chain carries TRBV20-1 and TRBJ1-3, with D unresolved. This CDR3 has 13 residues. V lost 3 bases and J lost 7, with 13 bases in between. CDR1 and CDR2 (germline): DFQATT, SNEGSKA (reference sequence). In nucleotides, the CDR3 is TGCAGTGCTAGTCCGGAGAATCAGAACACCATATATTTT. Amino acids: CSASPENQNTIYF.

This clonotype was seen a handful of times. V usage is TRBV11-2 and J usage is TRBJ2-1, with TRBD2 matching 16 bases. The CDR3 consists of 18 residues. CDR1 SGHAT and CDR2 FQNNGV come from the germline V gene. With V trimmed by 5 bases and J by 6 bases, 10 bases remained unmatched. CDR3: CASSTGTSGRAQSNEQFF. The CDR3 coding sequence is TGTGCCAGCAGCACGGGGACTAGCGGGAGGGCCCAGTCCAATGAGCAGTTCTTC.

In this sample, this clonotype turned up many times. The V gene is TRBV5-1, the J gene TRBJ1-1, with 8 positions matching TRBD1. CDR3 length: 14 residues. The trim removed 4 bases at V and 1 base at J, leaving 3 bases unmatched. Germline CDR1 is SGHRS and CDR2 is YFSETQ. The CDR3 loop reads CASSRGQENTEAFF. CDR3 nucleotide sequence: TGCGCCAGCAGCCGGGGACAGGAGAACACTGAAGCTTTCTTT.

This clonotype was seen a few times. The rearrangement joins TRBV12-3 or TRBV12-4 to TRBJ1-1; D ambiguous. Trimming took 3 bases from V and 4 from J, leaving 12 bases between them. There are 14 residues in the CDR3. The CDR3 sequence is CASSLNGRATEAFF. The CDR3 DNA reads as TGTGCCAGCAGTTTGAACGGAAGAGCCACTGAAGCTTTCTTT.

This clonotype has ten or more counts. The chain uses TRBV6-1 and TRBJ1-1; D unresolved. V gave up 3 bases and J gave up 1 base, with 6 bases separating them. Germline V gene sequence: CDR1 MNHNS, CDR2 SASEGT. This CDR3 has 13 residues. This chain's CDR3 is CASSDTGNTEAFF. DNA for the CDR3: TGTGCCAGCAGTGACACGGGGAACACTGAAGCTTTCTTT.

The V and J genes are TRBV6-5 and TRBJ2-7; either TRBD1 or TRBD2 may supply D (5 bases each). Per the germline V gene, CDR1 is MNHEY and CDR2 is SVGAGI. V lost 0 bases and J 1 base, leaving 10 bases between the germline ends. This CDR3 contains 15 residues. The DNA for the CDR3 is TGTGCCAGCAGTTACTCCGAGGGGCCGTCCTACGAGCAGTACTTC. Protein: CASSYSEGPSYEQYF.

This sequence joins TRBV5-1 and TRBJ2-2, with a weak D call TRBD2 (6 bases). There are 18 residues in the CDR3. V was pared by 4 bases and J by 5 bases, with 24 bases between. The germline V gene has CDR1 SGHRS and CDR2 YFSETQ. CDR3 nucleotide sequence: TGCGCCAGCAGCACGGCTGTCCGGGGGAACCTGGTGACCGGGGAGCTGTTTTTT. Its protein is CASSTAVRGNLVTGELFF. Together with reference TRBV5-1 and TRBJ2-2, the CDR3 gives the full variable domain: KAGVTQTPRYLIKTRGQQVTLSCSPISGHRSVSWYQQTPGQGLQFLFEYFSETQRNKGNFPGRFSGRQFSNSRSEMNVSTLELGDSALYLCASSTAVRGNLVTGELFFGEGSRLTVL.

This chain's CDR3 is CSADWGRKRTQYF. DNA of the CDR3: TGCAGTGCTGACTGGGGACGCAAGCGGACCCAGTACTTC. V usage is TRBV20-1 and J usage is TRBJ2-5, with D possibly called TRBD1 or TRBD2 (5 bases each). Germline V gene data show CDR1 as DFQATT and CDR2 as SNEGSKA (reference sequence). There are 13 residues in the CDR3. Trimming took 5 bases from V and 7 from J, leaving 17 bases between them.

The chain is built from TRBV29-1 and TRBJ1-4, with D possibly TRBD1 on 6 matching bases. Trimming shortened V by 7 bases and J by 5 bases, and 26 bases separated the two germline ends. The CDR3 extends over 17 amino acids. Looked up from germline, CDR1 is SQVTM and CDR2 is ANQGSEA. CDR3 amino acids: CSASPNTYTGLNEKLFF. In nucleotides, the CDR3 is TGCAGCGCCTCCCCAAATACCTACACAGGGCTGAATGAAAAACTGTTTTTT.

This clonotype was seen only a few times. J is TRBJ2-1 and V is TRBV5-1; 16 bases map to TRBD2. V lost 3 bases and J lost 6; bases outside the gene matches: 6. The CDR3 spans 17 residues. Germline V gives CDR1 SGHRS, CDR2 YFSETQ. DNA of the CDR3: TGCGCCAGCAGCTCGGGACTAGCGGGAGGGCTTTCCAATGAGCAGTTCTTC. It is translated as CASSSGLAGGLSNEQFF.

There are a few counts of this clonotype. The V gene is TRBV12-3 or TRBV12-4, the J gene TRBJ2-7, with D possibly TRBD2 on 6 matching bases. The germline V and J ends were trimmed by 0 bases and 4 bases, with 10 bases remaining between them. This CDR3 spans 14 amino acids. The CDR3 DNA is TGTGCCAGCAGTTTAGCGGGAGGAATGTACGAGCAGTACTTC. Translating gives CASSLAGGMYEQYF.

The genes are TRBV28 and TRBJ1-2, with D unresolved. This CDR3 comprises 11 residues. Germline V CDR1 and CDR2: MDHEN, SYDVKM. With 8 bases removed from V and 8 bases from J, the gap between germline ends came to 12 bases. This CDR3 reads CASGVGRGYTF. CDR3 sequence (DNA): TGTGCCAGCGGGGTAGGGAGAGGCTACACCTTC.

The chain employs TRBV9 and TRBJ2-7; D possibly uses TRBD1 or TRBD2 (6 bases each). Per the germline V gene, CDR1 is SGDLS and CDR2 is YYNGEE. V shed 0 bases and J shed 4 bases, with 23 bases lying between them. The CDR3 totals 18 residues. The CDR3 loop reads CASSVGGGYGGTGYEQYF. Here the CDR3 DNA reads TGTGCCAGCAGCGTAGGAGGGGGATATGGAGGGACCGGATACGAGCAGTACTTC.

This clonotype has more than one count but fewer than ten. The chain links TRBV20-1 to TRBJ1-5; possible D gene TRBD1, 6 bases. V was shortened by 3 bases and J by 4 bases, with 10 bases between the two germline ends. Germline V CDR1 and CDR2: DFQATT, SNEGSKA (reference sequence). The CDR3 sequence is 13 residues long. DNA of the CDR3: TGCAGTGCTAGCATAGGGGGGAATCAGCCCCAGCATTTT. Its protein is CSASIGGNQPQHF.

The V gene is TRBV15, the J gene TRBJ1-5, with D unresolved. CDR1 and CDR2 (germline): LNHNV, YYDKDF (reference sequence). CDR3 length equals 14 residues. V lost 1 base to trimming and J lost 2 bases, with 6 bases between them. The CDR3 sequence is CATSRGRGNQPQHF. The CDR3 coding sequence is TGTGCCACCAGCAGAGGGAGAGGCAATCAGCCCCAGCATTTT.

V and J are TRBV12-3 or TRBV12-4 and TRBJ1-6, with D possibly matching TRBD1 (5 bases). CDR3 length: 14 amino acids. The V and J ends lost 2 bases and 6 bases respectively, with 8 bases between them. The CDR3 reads CASSLMTVNSPLHF. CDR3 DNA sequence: TGTGCCAGCAGTTTAATGACAGTTAATTCACCCCTCCACTTT.

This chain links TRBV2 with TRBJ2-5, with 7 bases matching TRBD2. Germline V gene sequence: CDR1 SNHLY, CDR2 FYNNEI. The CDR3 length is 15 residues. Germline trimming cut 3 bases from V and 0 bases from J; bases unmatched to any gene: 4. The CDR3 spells CASSEVSGYQETQYF. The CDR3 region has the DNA TGTGCCAGCAGTGAGGTTAGCGGGTACCAAGAGACCCAGTACTTC.

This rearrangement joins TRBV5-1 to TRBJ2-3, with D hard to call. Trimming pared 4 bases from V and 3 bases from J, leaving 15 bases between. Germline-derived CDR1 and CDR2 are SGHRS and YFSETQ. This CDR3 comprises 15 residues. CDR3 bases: TGCGCCAGCAGCATAGACCGACCGCGGACAGATACGCAGTATTTT. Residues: CASSIDRPRTDTQYF.

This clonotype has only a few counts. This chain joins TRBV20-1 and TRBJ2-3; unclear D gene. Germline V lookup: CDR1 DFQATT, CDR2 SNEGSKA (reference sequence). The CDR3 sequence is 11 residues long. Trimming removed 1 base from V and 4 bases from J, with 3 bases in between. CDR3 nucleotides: TGCAGTGCTAGAGTGGCAGATACGCAGTATTTT. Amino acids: CSARVADTQYF.

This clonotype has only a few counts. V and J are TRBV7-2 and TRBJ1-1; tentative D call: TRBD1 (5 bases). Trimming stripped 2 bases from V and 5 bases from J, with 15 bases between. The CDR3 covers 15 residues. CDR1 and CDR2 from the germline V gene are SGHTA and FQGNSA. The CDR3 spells CASSLSAGLGTEAFF. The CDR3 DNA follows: TGTGCCAGCAGCTTATCAGCAGGGTTGGGAACTGAAGCTTTCTTT.

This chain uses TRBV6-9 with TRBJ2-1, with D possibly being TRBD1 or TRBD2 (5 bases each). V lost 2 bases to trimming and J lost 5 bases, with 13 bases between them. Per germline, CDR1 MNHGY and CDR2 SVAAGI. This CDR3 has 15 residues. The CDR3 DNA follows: TGTGCCAGCAGTTATGGGGGAGAGGGGAACAATGAGCAGTTCTTC. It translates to CASSYGGEGNNEQFF.

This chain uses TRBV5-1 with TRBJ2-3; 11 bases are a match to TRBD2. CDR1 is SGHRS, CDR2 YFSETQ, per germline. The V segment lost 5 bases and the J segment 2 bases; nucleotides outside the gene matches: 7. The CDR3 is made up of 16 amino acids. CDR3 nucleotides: TGCGCCAGCAGGCCGGGACTAGCGGCACTCACAGATACGCAGTATTTT. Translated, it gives CASRPGLAALTDTQYF.

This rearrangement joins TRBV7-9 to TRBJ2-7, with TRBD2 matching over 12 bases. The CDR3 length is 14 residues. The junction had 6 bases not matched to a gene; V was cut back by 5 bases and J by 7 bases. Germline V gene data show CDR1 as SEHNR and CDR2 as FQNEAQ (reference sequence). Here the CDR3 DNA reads TGTGCCAGCAGCGGGACTAGCGGGTCACGAGAGCAGTACTTC. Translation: CASSGTSGSREQYF.

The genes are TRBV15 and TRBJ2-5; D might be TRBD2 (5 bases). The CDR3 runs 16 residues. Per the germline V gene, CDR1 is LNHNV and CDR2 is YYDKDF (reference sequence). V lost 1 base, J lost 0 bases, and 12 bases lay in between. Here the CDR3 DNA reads TGTGCCACCAGCAGAGGTTCCGGACTGGACCAAGAGACCCAGTACTTC. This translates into CATSRGSGLDQETQYF.

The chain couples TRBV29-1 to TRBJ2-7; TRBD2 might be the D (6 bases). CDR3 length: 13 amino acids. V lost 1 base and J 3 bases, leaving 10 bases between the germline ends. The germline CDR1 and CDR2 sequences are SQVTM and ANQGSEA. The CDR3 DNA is TGCAGCGTTGAAGCCCCCGGGGGCTACGAGCAGTACTTC. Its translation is CSVEAPGGYEQYF.

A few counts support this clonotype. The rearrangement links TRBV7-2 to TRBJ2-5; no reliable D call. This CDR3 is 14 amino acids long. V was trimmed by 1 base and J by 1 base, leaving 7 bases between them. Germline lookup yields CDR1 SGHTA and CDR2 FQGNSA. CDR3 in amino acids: CASSLDGFQETQYF. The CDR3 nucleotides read TGTGCCAGCAGCTTAGACGGGTTCCAAGAGACCCAGTACTTC.

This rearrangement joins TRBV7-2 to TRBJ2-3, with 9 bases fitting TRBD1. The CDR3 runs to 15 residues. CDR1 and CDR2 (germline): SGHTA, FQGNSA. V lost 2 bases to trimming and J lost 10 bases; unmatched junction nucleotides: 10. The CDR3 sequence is CASSLRAGQGTAQYF. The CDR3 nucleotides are TGTGCCAGCAGCTTAAGGGCGGGACAGGGTACGGCGCAGTATTTT.

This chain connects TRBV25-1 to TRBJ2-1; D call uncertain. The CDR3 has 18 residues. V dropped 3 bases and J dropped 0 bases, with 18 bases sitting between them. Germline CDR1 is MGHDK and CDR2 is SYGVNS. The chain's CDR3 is CASSDLEDHSSSYNEQFF. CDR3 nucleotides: TGTGCCAGCAGTGATTTAGAGGACCACTCCAGCTCCTACAATGAGCAGTTCTTC.